The clone carrying this T cell receptor beta chain has at least ten counts. Its target is unknown. Each CDR3 protein gets one entry after TCRdb re-called the 5' RACE reads with MiXCR. The data contain about 890,000 distinct CDR3 sequences, 9% to 15% of them singletons. The sample comes from a study of identical twins. Study-level findings and limits: Low generation-probability sequences were in excess among twin-shared out-of-frame alpha sequences. Conclusions leaned on cross-sectional statistical analysis and did not track the same donors over time.

Germline V gives CDR1 SNHLY, CDR2 FYNNEI. CDR3 length equals 15 residues. The ends lost 7 bases at V and 6 bases at J; junction bases unmatched: 12. These records were also assigned to another study, of yellow fever vaccine responses in identical twins.

This chain joins TRBV2 and TRBJ2-1; 7 bases align to TRBD1. This clonotype was obtained from a woman aged 18-29 years in good health. The sample taken for sequencing was PBMCs. The CDR3 DNA reads as TGTGCCAGCACGACCGGGACAGTGCTTCCCAATGAGCAGTTCTTC. Translated, it gives CASTTGTVLPNEQFF. Drawing the rest from reference TRBV2 and TRBJ2-1, the complete variable domain is EPEVTQTPSHQVTQMGQEVILRCVPISNHLYFYWYRQILGQKVEFLVSFYNNEISEKSEIFDDQFSVERPDGSNFTLKIRSTKLEDSAMYFCASTTGTVLPNEQFFGPGTRLTVL.